These T cell receptor beta chains were read from a single sample in a study of cytomegalovirus exposure and HLA in healthy donors. Repertoires were generated with immunoSEQ multiplex PCR, while TCRdb's copy carries only in-frame clones and drops some. The sample includes some 200,000 clones, around four fifths of them seen just once. The sample consisted of PBMCs. These receptors all come from a woman between 50 and 59 years old in good health and CMV-seropositive. Both conserved end residues are part of each CDR3. D genes are given only for firm matches.

cdr3_nt,cdr3_aa,j_call,d_call,v_call,cdr3_length
TGTGCCAGCAGCTTGGCCGGGACTCTTTACGAGCAGTACTTC,CASSLAGTLYEQYF,TRBJ2-7,-,TRBV7-2,14
TGTGCCAGCAGCGCCGGGACAGGGGACCAAGAGACCCAGTACTTC,CASSAGTGDQETQYF,TRBJ2-5,TRBD1,TRBV4-2,15
TGTGCCAGCTCACCCGACAGGGATCCTGGCTACACCTTC,CASSPDRDPGYTF,TRBJ1-2,TRBD1,TRBV18,13
TGTGCCAGTAGTATTGGGCAGGCCGTTGAAGCTTTCTTT,CASSIGQAVEAFF,TRBJ1-1,-,TRBV19,13
TGTGCCAGTAGCGGGGGGGCTATGCCTCACCTGAACACCGGGGAGCTGTTTTTT,CASSGGAMPHLNTGELFF,TRBJ2-2,TRBD2,TRBV6-4,18
TGTGCCAGCAGCTTTGAAGGGAGTAATGAAAAACTGTTTTTT,CASSFEGSNEKLFF,TRBJ1-4,-,TRBV7-2,14
TGTGCCAGTAGTTTTCCCCAGGGCAGGGGGCGCGGGGAGACCCAGTACTTC,CASSFPQGRGRGETQYF,TRBJ2-5,TRBD1,TRBV19,17
TGTGCCAGCAGCTTTCCAGGGGGAGCTTATGGCTACACCTTC,CASSFPGGAYGYTF,TRBJ1-2,TRBD1,TRBV5-4,14
TGTGCCAACAGCCAAGAGATCGGGCTAGCAACAGATACGCAGTATTTT,CANSQEIGLATDTQYF,TRBJ2-3,-,TRBV4-2,16
TGTGCCAGCAGTTACAGGGACAGGGGGGCCGGGGAGCTGTTTTTT,CASSYRDRGAGELFF,TRBJ2-2,TRBD1,TRBV6-6,15
TGCGCCAGCAGTGTGGGGGGGGGCCTCACAGGTACGCAGTATTTT,CASSVGGGLTGTQYF,TRBJ2-3,-,TRBV10-2,15
TGTGCCAGTAGTGGACAGTACAATGAGCAGTTCTTC,CASSGQYNEQFF,TRBJ2-1,-,TRBV19,12
TGTGCCAGCAGCCAAAGACTGCCTCAGTTTGCGCAGTTCTTC,CASSQRLPQFAQFF,TRBJ2-1,-,TRBV14,14